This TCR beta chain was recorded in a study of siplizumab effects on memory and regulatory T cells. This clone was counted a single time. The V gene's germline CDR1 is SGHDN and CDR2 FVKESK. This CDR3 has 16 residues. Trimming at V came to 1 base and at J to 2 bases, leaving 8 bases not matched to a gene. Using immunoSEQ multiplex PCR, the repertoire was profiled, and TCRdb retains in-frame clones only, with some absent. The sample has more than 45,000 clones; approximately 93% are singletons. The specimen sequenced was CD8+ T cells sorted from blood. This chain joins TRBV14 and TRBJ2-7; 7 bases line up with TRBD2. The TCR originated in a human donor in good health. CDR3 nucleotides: TGTGCCAGCAGCCAAGGACTGTCCGGGGGGACCTACGAGCAGTACTTC. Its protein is CASSQGLSGGTYEQYF.